This TCR beta chain originates from a study of cytomegalovirus exposure and HLA in healthy donors. Findings of the study overall: Indistinguishable V segments such as TRBV6-2 and TRBV6-3 were excluded. Most of the TCR beta V segments (in an earlier analysis) were productive either about 90% or about 30% of the time.

V shed 4 bases, J shed 5 bases, and the junction held 7 bases outside the gene matches. The germline CDR1 and CDR2 sequences are MNHEY and SVGAGI. The CDR3 consists of 15 residues. As concerns this clone: Its matching antigen is unknown.

Primers included in the PCR were 60 Vbeta and 13 Jbeta primers. Repertoires were generated with immunoSEQ multiplex PCR, while TCRdb's copy carries only in-frame clones and drops some. The data show some 180,000 clones, more than 65% seen once. The gene calls are TRBV6-5 and TRBJ1-2; TRBD1 matches 10 bases. Sequencing input: PBMCs. The TCR sequence derives from a girl between 2 and 10 years old in good health and CMV-seropositive. The CDR3 reads CASSSDRGREYGYTF. The CDR3 region has the DNA TGTGCCAGCAGTTCTGACAGGGGGCGAGAATATGGCTACACCTTC.